Presented here are 24 T cell receptor beta chains from one specimen sequenced in a study of cytomegalovirus exposure and HLA in healthy donors. The PCR used 60 Vbeta and 13 Jbeta primers. Measured with immunoSEQ multiplex PCR; TCRdb has only the in-frame clones, and not every one. In total, the table holds 70,000 to 100,000 clones. The sample was PBMCs. Source of these receptors: a man younger than 35 in good health and CMV-seropositive.

The chain carries TRBV5-4 and TRBJ2-7, with 7 bases fitting TRBD2. The CDR3 has 15 amino acids. The trim removed 4 bases at V and 2 bases at J, leaving 9 bases unmatched. In germline, CDR1 is SGHNT, CDR2 YYREEE (reference sequence). CDR3 DNA: TGTGCCAGCAGCGGCAGTGGCGGGAGACCCTACGAGCAGTACTTC. This gives the protein CASSGSGGRPYEQYF.

This chain uses TRBV5-1 with TRBJ1-1, with 7 bases fitting TRBD1. Germline V CDR1 and CDR2: SGHRS, YFSETQ. This CDR3 has 14 amino acids. The junction had 8 bases not matched to a gene; V was cut back by 4 bases and J by 5 bases. For the CDR3, the DNA is TGCGCCAGCAGCCTAAGACAGGGTACGACTGAAGCTTTCTTT. Its translation is CASSLRQGTTEAFF.

The rearrangement joins TRBV27 to TRBJ1-6; D call uncertain. Trimming pared 5 bases from V and 0 bases from J, leaving 17 bases between. Per germline, CDR1 MNHEY and CDR2 SMNVEV (reference sequence). CDR3 length: 18 residues. CDR3 amino acids: CASSHSRQADSYNSPLHF. In nucleotides, the CDR3 is TGTGCCAGCAGTCACTCCCGACAAGCCGACTCCTATAATTCACCCCTCCACTTT.

The chain uses TRBV6-1 and TRBJ2-7; a weak D match, TRBD1 (6 bases). The V end lost 0 bases, the J end lost 5 bases, and 11 bases lay between the germline ends. This CDR3 region has 14 residues. The germline V gene encodes CDR1 MNHNS and CDR2 SASEGT. DNA for the CDR3: TGTGCCAGCAGTGAAGCGCGAGGGGGAAACGAGCAGTACTTC. Protein: CASSEARGGNEQYF.

The chain carries TRBV20-1 and TRBJ2-1; unclear D gene. Trimming took off 3 bases at V and 5 bases at J, with 2 bases between the two ends. This CDR3 has 10 residues. Germline CDR1 reads DFQATT; CDR2 reads SNEGSKA (reference sequence). The CDR3 loop is CSASDNEQFF. The CDR3 region has the DNA TGCAGTGCTAGCGACAATGAGCAGTTCTTC.

The chain carries TRBV28 and TRBJ2-7; 7 bases are shared with TRBD1. Per germline, CDR1 MDHEN and CDR2 SYDVKM. The trim removed 2 bases at V and 6 bases at J, leaving 7 bases unmatched. CDR3 length: 14 amino acids. CDR3 residues: CASSLAIHRGEQYF. DNA of the CDR3: TGTGCCAGCAGTTTAGCGATACACAGGGGCGAGCAGTACTTC.

The rearrangement links TRBV30 to TRBJ2-1; D is possibly TRBD1 (5 bases). In germline, CDR1 is GTSNPN, CDR2 SVGIG (reference sequence). The CDR3 runs 14 residues. V shed 4 bases and J shed 8 bases, with 18 bases lying between them. For the CDR3, the DNA is TGTGCCTGGATGATTCAAGCAGGGCTGGATGAGCAGTTCTTC. It encodes CAWMIQAGLDEQFF.

The rearrangement links TRBV7-8 to TRBJ2-1; D perhaps matches TRBD2 (7 bases). The V end was cut by 6 bases, the J end by 5 bases, with 14 bases between. CDR1 is SGHVS and CDR2 is FQNEAQ in the germline V gene. The CDR3 loop spans 14 amino acids. CDR3 sequence (DNA): TGTGCCAGCAGGGCGCGGGGGCGCAACAATGAGCAGTTCTTC. Protein: CASRARGRNNEQFF. The full variable domain, its missing parts supplied by reference TRBV7-8 and TRBJ2-1, is GAGVSQSPRYKVAKRGQDVALRCDPISGHVSLFWYQQALGQGPEFLTYFQNEAQLDKSGLPSDRFFAERPEGSVSTLKIQRTQQEDSAVYLCASRARGRNNEQFFGPGTRLTVL.

The gene calls are TRBV4-2 and TRBJ1-2; tentatively, D is TRBD1 (5 bases). V was cut by 4 bases and J by 10 bases, with 10 bases left in between. Germline V gene lookup returns CDR1 LGHNA and CDR2 YNFKEQ. This CDR3 comprises 11 residues. The CDR3 is CASSPGGIYTF. The CDR3 DNA sequence: TGTGCCAGCAGCCCCGGGGGAATCTACACCTTC.

The genes are TRBV30 and TRBJ1-5, with 10 bases that match TRBD1. This CDR3 comprises 14 residues. After removal of 2 bases from V and 6 bases from J, the junction contained 4 bases not matched to a gene. Germline CDR1 GTSNPN, CDR2 SVGIG (reference sequence). In DNA, the CDR3 is TGTGCCTGGAGTCCTAGGACAGGGGGTCAGCCCCAGCATTTT. Its translation: CAWSPRTGGQPQHF.

The V and J genes are TRBV27 and TRBJ2-3, with 8 bases identical to TRBD1. Losses at the gene ends were 3 bases for V and 1 base for J; bases not matched to a gene: 6. Germline V lookup: CDR1 MNHEY, CDR2 SMNVEV (reference sequence). The CDR3 has 16 residues. CDR3 nucleotides: TGTGCCAGCAGTTTTGTTTTGGGACAGGGCACAGATACGCAGTATTTT. It encodes CASSFVLGQGTDTQYF.

Concerning this clone: The junction shows a germline mismatch at one end, possibly a read error. Other DNA sequences within the sample encode an identical CDR3. J is TRBJ1-3 and V is TRBV6-5; TRBD1 is a possible D gene (5 bases). The CDR3 runs 14 residues. Germline CDR1 reads MNHEY; CDR2 reads SVGAGI. The CDR3 region is CASSYSTDGNTIYF. As DNA, the CDR3 is TGCGCCAGCAGTTACTCGACAGATGGAAACACCATATATTTT.

This chain joins TRBV5-1 and TRBJ1-1; D is possibly TRBD1 (6 bases). Germline CDR1 reads SGHRS; CDR2 reads YFSETQ. Deletions cut 0 bases from V and 0 bases from J, with 9 bases between. The CDR3 is made up of 15 amino acids. This CDR3 reads CASSLEGHLNTEAFF. CDR3 sequence (DNA): TGCGCCAGCAGCTTGGAGGGACACTTGAACACTGAAGCTTTCTTT.

The chain joins TRBV28 to TRBJ1-3; 7 bases agree with TRBD1. Germline CDR1 MDHEN, CDR2 SYDVKM. V lost 6 bases and J lost 3; bases outside the gene matches: 5. This CDR3 region has 14 residues. The CDR3 nucleotides are TGTGCCAGCAGATTTTCAGGGGGTGGAAACACCATATATTTT. Protein: CASRFSGGGNTIYF. The full variable domain, its missing parts supplied by reference TRBV28 and TRBJ1-3, is DVKVTQSSRYLVKRTGEKVFLECVQDMDHENMFWYRQDPGLGLRLIYFSYDVKMKEKGDIPEGYSVSREKKERFSLILESASTNQTSMYLCASRFSGGGNTIYFGEGSWLTVV.

J is TRBJ1-1 and V is TRBV30; no clear D. V was pared by 0 bases and J by 1 base, with 9 bases between. The germline gives CDR1 GTSNPN, CDR2 SVGIG (reference sequence). CDR3 length: 14 amino acids. The CDR3: CAWSVGQPNTEAFF. CDR3 DNA: TGTGCCTGGAGTGTGGGCCAGCCGAACACTGAAGCTTTCTTT. The variable domain in full, completed from reference TRBV30 and TRBJ1-1, reads SQTIHQWPATLVQPVGSPLSLECTVEGTSNPNLYWYRQAAGRGLQLLFYSVGIGQISSEVPQNLSASRPQDRQFILSSKKLLLSDSGFYLCAWSVGQPNTEAFFGQGTRLTVV.

The chain couples TRBV7-3 to TRBJ2-3; 14 positions match TRBD2. J gave up 4 bases and V 3 bases, and 9 bases lay outside the gene matches. Germline CDR1 and CDR2: SGHTA and FQGTGA. This CDR3 is 18 amino acids long. CDR3 amino acids: CASSLTGTSGGISDTQYF. The CDR3 nucleotides are TGTGCCAGCAGCTTGACCGGGACTAGCGGGGGTATTTCAGATACGCAGTATTTT.

V and J are TRBV28 and TRBJ1-6; D might be TRBD1 (6 bases). The CDR3 runs to 15 residues. The V and J ends lost 6 bases and 10 bases respectively, with 19 bases between them. From germline, CDR1 is MDHEN and CDR2 SYDVKM. The CDR3 sequence: CASSPFGGLGSPLHF. DNA for the CDR3: TGTGCCAGCAGCCCCTTCGGGGGGCTAGGGTCACCCCTCCACTTT.

The rearrangement uses TRBV5-1 and TRBJ2-2; D may be TRBD2 (7 bases). The CDR3 has 16 residues. CDR1 is SGHRS, CDR2 YFSETQ, per germline. V lost 3 bases to trimming and J lost 5 bases, with 17 bases between them. The CDR3 loop reads CASSWGRDKRTGELFF. The DNA for the CDR3 is TGCGCCAGCAGCTGGGGGAGGGACAAAAGGACCGGGGAGCTGTTTTTT.

CDR3 loop: CASSLTGTGGFGYTF. DNA of the CDR3: TGTGCCAGCAGCCTGACCGGGACAGGGGGATTTGGCTACACCTTC. The chain carries TRBV7-6 and TRBJ1-2; 11 nucleotides line up with TRBD1. CDR3 size: 15 residues. V shed 5 bases and J 7 bases; nucleotides not matched to a gene: 9. Germline CDR1 and CDR2: SGHVS and FNYEAQ.

This chain uses TRBV7-3 with TRBJ1-6; no definite D call. The V end lost 2 bases, the J end lost 11 bases, and 16 bases lay between the germline ends. CDR1 and CDR2 (germline): SGHTA, FQGTGA. The CDR3 sequence is 15 residues long. As DNA, the CDR3 is TGTGCCAGCAGCTTATTCAGCGTTACGGAGACACCCCTCCACTTT. Translating gives CASSLFSVTETPLHF.

The chain is built from TRBV4-1 and TRBJ2-1; D is perhaps TRBD1 (7 bases). The germline V gene has CDR1 MGHRA and CDR2 YSYEKL. V gave up 1 base and J gave up 9 bases, with 25 bases separating them. This CDR3 has 18 amino acids. The CDR3 DNA reads TGCGCCAGCAGCCAAGCCGCCGGGACAGCTACAATGGGGGGTGAGCAGTTCTTC. Protein sequence: CASSQAAGTATMGGEQFF.

The chain recombines TRBV2 with TRBJ1-1; D unclear. Deletions cut 7 bases from V and 4 bases from J, with 10 bases between. Germline V gives CDR1 SNHLY, CDR2 FYNNEI. The CDR3 has 12 residues. The CDR3 sequence: CASKAIGTEAFF. In nucleotides, the CDR3 is TGTGCCAGCAAAGCGATAGGCACTGAAGCTTTCTTT.

The genes are TRBV9 and TRBJ1-5; the D is unclear. The CDR3 length is 15 residues. V was shortened by 0 bases and J by 4 bases, with 11 bases between the two germline ends. Germline V gives CDR1 SGDLS, CDR2 YYNGEE. The CDR3 protein is CASSVGVAPNQPQHF. The CDR3 region has the DNA TGTGCCAGCAGCGTAGGGGTAGCTCCTAATCAGCCCCAGCATTTT. Combining the CDR3 with reference TRBV9 and TRBJ1-5 gives the whole variable domain DSGVTQTPKHLITATGQRVTLRCSPRSGDLSVYWYQQSLDQGLQFLIQYYNGEERAKGNILERFSAQQFPDLHSELNLSSLELGDSALYFCASSVGVAPNQPQHFGDGTRLSIL.

The chain carries TRBV5-1 and TRBJ2-3; 11 positions match TRBD2. CDR1 is SGHRS and CDR2 is YFSETQ in the germline V gene. The CDR3 contains 16 residues. J lost 7 bases, V lost 0 bases, and 7 bases had no gene match. The CDR3 DNA follows: TGCGCCAGCAGCTTGGGAGGGACTAGCGGCGTGAATACGCAGTATTTT. Translated, it gives CASSLGGTSGVNTQYF.